This is a list of T cell receptor beta chains from one sample in a study of blood T cell repertoires in COVID-19. Some clones are missing from TCRdb's copy, which holds only in-frame ones; the method was immunoSEQ multiplex PCR. This sample has hundreds of thousands of clones, with more than 80% found just once. The sample was peripheral blood. All receptors derive from a woman aged 25 to 39 with COVID-19, enrolled during active disease. The CDR3 runs from the conserved cysteine through the conserved F or W. D genes are given only for firm matches. Clone size, where shown, is once, few, many, or a class for clones that have expanded.

v_gene,len,j_gene,abundance,d_gene,CDR3aa,CDR3nt
TRBV10-1,15,TRBJ1-5,-,-,CASSLSRAPNQPQHF,TGCGCCAGCAGTTTAAGCAGGGCCCCCAATCAGCCCCAGCATTTT
TRBV19,14,TRBJ1-1,-,TRBD1,CASSIGQGGTEAFF,TGTGCCAGTAGTATAGGACAGGGTGGGACTGAAGCTTTCTTT
TRBV7-2,14,TRBJ2-7,-,-,CASSLQGYRDEQYF,TGTGCCAGCAGCCTACAGGGATACAGGGACGAGCAGTACTTC
TRBV10-3,13,TRBJ2-1,-,-,CAISGTGYNEQFF,TGTGCCATCAGCGGCACAGGCTACAATGAGCAGTTCTTC
TRBV9,15,TRBJ1-2,-,-,CASTAPTDPNYGYTF,TGTGCCAGCACCGCCCCGACAGATCCTAACTATGGCTACACCTTC
TRBV6-5,14,TRBJ1-2,once,-,CASTGLQGAYGYTF,TGTGCCAGCACAGGCCTGCAAGGGGCCTATGGCTACACCTTC
TRBV28,18,TRBJ1-5,once,-,CASRPETGLRVSNQPQHF,TGTGCCAGCCGCCCTGAAACTGGTTTGAGGGTTAGCAATCAGCCCCAGCATTTT
TRBV30,17,TRBJ1-3,few,TRBD1,CAWSDDPGQSSGNTIYF,TGTGCCTGGAGTGACGACCCGGGACAGTCATCTGGAAACACCATATATTTT
TRBV24-1,15,TRBJ2-5,-,TRBD2,CATSDSSGEGETQYF,TGTGCCACCAGTGATTCTAGCGGGGAAGGGGAGACCCAGTACTTC
TRBV2,15,TRBJ2-7,-,-,CASSLRPNRSYEQYF,TGTGCCAGCAGCCTCCGACCCAACAGGTCCTACGAGCAGTACTTC
TRBV6-5,15,TRBJ2-1,-,-,CAVKKSGAAYNEQFF,TGTGCCGTCAAAAAATCGGGAGCCGCCTACAATGAGCAGTTCTTC